Listed here is a single TCR beta chain. This specimen belongs to a study of OX40 agonist ivuxolimab in advanced cancers. CDR3 length: 18 amino acids. The ends were cut back, 2 bases at V and 0 bases at J, with 19 bases in the middle. Germline values: CDR1 SGHTA, CDR2 FQGNSA. The protocol was immunoSEQ multiplex PCR, while the TCRdb copy is restricted to in-frame clones and leaves out a portion. The sample shows under 60,000 clones, 90% of them seen only once. The input for sequencing was CD4+ or CD8+ T cells sorted from blood, taken in a trial of the OX40 agonist ivuxolimab. The rearrangement links TRBV7-2 to TRBJ1-1; D remains ambiguous. This receptor was obtained from an adult with an advanced solid tumor such as melanoma, head and neck, liver or kidney cancer. CDR3 region: CASSLKGAAALMNTEAFF. Written as DNA, the CDR3 is TGTGCCAGCAGCTTAAAGGGTGCGGCGGCTCTCATGAACACTGAAGCTTTCTTT.